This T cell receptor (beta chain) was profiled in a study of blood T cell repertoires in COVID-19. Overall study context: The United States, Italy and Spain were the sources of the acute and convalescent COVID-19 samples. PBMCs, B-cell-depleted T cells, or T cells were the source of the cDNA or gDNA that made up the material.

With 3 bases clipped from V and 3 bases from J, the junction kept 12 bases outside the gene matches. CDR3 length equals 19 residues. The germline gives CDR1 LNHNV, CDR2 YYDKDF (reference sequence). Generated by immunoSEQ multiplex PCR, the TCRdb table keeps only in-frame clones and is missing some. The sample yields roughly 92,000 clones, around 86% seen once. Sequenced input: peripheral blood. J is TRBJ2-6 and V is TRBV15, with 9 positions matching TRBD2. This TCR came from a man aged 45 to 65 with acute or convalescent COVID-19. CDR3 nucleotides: TGTGCCACCAGCAGTGGTGGAGGCGGGAGGGCGTATGGGGCCAACGTCCTGACTTTC. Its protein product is CATSSGGGGRAYGANVLTF.